A single count supports the clone carrying this TCR beta chain. These data belong to a study of T cell changes during pregnancy in multiple sclerosis. The germline V gene has CDR1 MNHNS and CDR2 SASEGT. V lost 4 bases, J lost 3 bases, and 1 base lay in between. The CDR3 loop spans 11 amino acids. Clones were sequenced by immunoSEQ multiplex PCR, and TCRdb holds only the in-frame ones, with some missing. The data contain around 52,000 clones, around nine tenths of them singletons. The chain couples TRBV6-1 to TRBJ1-5; D gene uncertain. This receptor was obtained from a human donor whose cells served as feeder cells for cultures in a pregnancy study. The sequenced material came from peripheral blood from another person, used as feeder cells. The chain's CDR3 is CASSVNQPQHF. The DNA for the CDR3 is TGTGCCAGCAGTGTCAATCAGCCCCAGCATTTT.